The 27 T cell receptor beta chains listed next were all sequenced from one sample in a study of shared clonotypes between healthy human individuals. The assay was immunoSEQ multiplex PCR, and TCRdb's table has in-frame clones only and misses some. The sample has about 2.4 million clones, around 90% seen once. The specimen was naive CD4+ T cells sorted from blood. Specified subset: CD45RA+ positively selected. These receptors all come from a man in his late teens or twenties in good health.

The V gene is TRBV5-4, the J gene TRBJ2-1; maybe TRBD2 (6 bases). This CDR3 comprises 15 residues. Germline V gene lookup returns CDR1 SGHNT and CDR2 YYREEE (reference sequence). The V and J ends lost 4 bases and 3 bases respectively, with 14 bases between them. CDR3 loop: CASSRDGGRYNEQFF. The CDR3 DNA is TGTGCCAGCAGCCGCGACGGGGGACGCTACAATGAGCAGTTCTTC. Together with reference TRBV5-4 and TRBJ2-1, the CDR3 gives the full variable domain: ETGVTQSPTHLIKTRGQQVTLRCSSQSGHNTVSWYQQALGQGPQFIFQYYREEENGRGNFPPRFSGLQFPNYSSELNVNALELDDSALYLCASSRDGGRYNEQFFGPGTRLTVL.

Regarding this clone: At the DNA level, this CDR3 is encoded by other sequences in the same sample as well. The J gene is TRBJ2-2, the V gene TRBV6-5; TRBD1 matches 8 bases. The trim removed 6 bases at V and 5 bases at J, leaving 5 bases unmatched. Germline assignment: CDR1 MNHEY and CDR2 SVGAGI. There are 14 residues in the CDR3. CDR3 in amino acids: CASSRDRSTGELFF. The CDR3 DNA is TGTGCCAGCAGCCGGGACAGGTCTACCGGGGAGCTGTTTTTT.

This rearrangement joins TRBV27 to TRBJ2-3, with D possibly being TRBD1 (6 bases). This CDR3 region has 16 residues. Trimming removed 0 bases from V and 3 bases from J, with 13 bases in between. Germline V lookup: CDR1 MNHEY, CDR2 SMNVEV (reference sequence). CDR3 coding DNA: TGTGCCAGCAGTTTATCCAGGGGAAGGATGACAGATACGCAGTATTTT. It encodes CASSLSRGRMTDTQYF.

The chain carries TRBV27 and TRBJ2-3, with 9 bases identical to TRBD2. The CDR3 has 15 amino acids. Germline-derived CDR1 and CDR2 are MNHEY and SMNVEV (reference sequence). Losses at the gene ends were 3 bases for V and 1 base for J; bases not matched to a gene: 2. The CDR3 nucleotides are TGTGCCAGCAGTTTCCCTAGCGGGGGCACAGATACGCAGTATTTT. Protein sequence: CASSFPSGGTDTQYF.

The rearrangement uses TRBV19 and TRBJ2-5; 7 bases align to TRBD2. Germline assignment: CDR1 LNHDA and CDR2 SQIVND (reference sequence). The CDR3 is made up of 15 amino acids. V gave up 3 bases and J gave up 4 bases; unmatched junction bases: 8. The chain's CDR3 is CASSMGLAATETQYF. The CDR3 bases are TGTGCCAGTAGTATGGGGCTAGCGGCTACAGAGACCCAGTACTTC.

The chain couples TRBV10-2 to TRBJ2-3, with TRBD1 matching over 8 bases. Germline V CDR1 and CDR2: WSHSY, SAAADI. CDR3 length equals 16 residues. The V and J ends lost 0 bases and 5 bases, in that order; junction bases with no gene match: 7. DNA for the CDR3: TGCGCCAGCAGTGAGTCGGGCAGGGGGCTCGGAGATACGCAGTATTTT. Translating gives CASSESGRGLGDTQYF.

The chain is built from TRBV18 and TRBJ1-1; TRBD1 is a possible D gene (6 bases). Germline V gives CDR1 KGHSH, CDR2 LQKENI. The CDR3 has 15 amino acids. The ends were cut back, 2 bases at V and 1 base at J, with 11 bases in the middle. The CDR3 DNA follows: TGTGCCAGCTCACCAAATGGGGGGCCGAACACTGAAGCTTTCTTT. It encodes CASSPNGGPNTEAFF.

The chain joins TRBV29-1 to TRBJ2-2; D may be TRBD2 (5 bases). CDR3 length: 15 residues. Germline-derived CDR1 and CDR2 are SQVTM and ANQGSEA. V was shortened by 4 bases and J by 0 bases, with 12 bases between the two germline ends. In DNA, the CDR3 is TGCAGCGTTGCCGCTGCAGCGGCGAACACCGGGGAGCTGTTTTTT. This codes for CSVAAAAANTGELFF.

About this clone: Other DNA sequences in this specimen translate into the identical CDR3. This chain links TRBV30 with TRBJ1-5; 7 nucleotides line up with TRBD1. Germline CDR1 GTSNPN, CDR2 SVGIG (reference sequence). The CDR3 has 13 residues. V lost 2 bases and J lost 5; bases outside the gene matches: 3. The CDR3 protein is CAWSRQGDQPQHF. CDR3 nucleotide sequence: TGTGCCTGGAGTAGACAGGGTGATCAGCCCCAGCATTTT.

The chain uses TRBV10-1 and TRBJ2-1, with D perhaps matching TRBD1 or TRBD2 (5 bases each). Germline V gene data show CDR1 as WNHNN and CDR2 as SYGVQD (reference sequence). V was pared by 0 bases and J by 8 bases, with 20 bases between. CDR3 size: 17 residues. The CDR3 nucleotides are TGCGCCAGCAGTGAGTCGGGGGTCCTCTACGGTCAGCATGAGCAGTTCTTC. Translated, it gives CASSESGVLYGQHEQFF.

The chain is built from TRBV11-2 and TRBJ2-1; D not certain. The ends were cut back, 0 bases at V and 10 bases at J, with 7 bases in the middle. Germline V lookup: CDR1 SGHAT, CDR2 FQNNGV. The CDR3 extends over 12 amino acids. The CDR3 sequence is CASSLDLAEQFF. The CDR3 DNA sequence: TGTGCCAGCAGCTTAGATCTGGCAGAGCAGTTCTTC.

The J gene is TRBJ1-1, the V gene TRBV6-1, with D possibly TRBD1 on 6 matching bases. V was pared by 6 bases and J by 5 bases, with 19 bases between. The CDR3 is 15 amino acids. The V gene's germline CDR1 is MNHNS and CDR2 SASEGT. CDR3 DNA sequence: TGTGCCAGCAGAAGCTTTTCACTAGGGGGAACTGAAGCTTTCTTT. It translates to CASRSFSLGGTEAFF.

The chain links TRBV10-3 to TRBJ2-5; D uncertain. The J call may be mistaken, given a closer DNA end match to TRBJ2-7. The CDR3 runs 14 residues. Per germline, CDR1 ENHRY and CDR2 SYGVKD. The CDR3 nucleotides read TGTGCCATCAGTGAGTCCTACGGATCCTACGAGCAGTACTTC. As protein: CAISESYGSYEQYF.

The DNA for the CDR3 is TGTGCCAGCAGTAGCGCGACAGGCCGAGGGGATCAGCCCCAGCATTTT. Its translation: CASSSATGRGDQPQHF. The chain is built from TRBV27 and TRBJ1-5; D is possibly TRBD1 (6 bases). This CDR3 is 16 amino acids long. V lost 5 bases, J lost 5 bases, and 19 bases lay in between. Germline-derived CDR1 and CDR2 are MNHEY and SMNVEV (reference sequence).

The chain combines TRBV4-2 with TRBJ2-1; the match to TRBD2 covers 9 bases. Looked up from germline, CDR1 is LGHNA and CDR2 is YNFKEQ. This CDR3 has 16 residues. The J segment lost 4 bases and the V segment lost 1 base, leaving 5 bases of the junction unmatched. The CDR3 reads CASSQGRGGAYNEQFF. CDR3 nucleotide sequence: TGTGCCAGCAGCCAAGGCCGCGGGGGGGCATACAATGAGCAGTTCTTC.

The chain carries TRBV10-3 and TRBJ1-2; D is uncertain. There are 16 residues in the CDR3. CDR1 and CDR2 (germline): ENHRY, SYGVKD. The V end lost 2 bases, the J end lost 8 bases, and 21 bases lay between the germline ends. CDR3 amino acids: CAISEGFVARADGYTF. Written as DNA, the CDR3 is TGTGCCATCAGTGAGGGGTTTGTCGCGAGGGCAGACGGCTACACCTTC.

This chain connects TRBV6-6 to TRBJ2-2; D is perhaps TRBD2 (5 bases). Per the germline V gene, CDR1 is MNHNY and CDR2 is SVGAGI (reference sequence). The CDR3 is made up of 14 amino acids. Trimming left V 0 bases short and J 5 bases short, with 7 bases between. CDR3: CASSYSGETGELFF. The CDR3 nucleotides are TGTGCCAGCAGTTACTCTGGGGAGACCGGGGAGCTGTTTTTT.

The CDR3 DNA is TGTGCCAGTAGTATAGACTTAGCGGGAAACAAAAACATTCAGTACTTC. This sequence encodes CASSIDLAGNKNIQYF. The J gene is TRBJ2-4, the V gene TRBV19; 8 nucleotides match TRBD2. The CDR3 length is 16 residues. The J segment lost 3 bases and the V segment lost 0 bases, leaving 4 bases of the junction unmatched. Looked up from germline, CDR1 is LNHDA and CDR2 is SQIVND (reference sequence).

The CDR3: CASSYWGTNTEAFF. CDR3 nucleotide sequence: TGTGCCAGCAGTTACTGGGGGACGAACACTGAAGCTTTCTTT. This chain connects TRBV6-5 to TRBJ1-1; D is possibly TRBD1 (5 bases). This CDR3 is 14 amino acids long. Deletions cut 1 base from V and 1 base from J, with 7 bases between. CDR1 is MNHEY, CDR2 SVGAGI, per germline.

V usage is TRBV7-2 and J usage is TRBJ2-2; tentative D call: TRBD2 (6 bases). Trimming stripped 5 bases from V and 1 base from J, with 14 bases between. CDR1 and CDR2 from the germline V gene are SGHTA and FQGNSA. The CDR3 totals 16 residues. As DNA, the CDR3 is TGTGCCAGCAGCCTACCGATTAGCGGGAACACCGGGGAGCTGTTTTTT. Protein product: CASSLPISGNTGELFF.

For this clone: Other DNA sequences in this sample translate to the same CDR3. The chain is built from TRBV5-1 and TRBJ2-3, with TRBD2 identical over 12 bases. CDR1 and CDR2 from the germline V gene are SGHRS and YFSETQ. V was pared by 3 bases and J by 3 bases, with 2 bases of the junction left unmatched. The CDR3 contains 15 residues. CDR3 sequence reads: CASSSTSGGTDTQYF. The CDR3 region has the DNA TGCGCCAGCAGCTCTACTAGCGGGGGGACAGATACGCAGTATTTT.

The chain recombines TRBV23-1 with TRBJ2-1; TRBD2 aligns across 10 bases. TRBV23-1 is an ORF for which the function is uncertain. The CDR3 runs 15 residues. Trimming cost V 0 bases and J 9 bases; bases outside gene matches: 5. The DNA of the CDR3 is TGCGCCAGCAGTCAATCTAAGCGGGGGGGCGGTGAGCAGTTCTTC. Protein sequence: CASSQSKRGGGEQFF.

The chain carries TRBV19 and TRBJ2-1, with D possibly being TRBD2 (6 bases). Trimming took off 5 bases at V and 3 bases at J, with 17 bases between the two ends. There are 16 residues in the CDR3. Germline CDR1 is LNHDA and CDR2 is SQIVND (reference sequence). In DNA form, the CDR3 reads TGTGCCAGTAGTGGCCGTTCGGGGGACGGCTACAATGAGCAGTTCTTC. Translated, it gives CASSGRSGDGYNEQFF.

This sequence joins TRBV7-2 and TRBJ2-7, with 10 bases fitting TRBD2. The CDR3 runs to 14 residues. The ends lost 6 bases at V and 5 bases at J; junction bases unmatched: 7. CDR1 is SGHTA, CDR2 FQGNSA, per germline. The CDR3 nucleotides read TGTGCCAGCAGGGTTAGCGGGGGGAGCCACGAGCAGTACTTC. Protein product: CASRVSGGSHEQYF.

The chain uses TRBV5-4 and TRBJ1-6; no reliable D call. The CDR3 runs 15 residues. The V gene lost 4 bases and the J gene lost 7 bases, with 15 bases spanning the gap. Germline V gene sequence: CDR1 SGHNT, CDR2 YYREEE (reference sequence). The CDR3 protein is CASSMKGGWNSPLHF. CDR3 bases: TGTGCCAGCAGCATGAAGGGTGGATGGAATTCACCCCTCCACTTT.

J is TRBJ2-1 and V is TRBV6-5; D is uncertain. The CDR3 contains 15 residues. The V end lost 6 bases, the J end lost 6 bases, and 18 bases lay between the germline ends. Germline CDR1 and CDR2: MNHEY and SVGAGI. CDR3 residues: CASSQNALGGNEQFF. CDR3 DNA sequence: TGTGCCAGCAGCCAAAACGCCCTAGGTGGCAATGAGCAGTTCTTC.

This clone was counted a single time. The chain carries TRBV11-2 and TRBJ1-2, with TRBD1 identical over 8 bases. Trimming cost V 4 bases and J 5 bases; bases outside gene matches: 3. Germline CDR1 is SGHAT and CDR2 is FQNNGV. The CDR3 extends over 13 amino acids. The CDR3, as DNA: TGTGCCAGCAGCTCGGGACAGGTTTATGGCTACACCTTC. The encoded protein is CASSSGQVYGYTF.